This T cell receptor beta chain originates from a study of CD8+ T cells in alopecia areata. Study information: Treated patients took oral tofacitinib at 5 to 10 mg twice daily.

Reverse transcribed after extraction, RNA yielded cDNA as the sequencing template. Profiled with immunoSEQ multiplex PCR; TCRdb holds only in-frame clones, not every one. The sample yields roughly 8,000 clones, around 69% seen once. In alopecia areata patients, both lesional scalp punch biopsies and peripheral blood were collected. This CDR3 comprises 13 residues. The V gene lost 1 base and the J gene lost 6 bases, with 8 bases spanning the gap. Germline CDR1 reads SGHTA; CDR2 reads FQGTGA. The sequence came from a human donor with alopecia areata. The V and J genes are TRBV7-3 and TRBJ2-3; unclear D gene. Specimen: skin, collected at week 0. CDR3 sequence (DNA): TGTGCCAGCAGCTTAATAGTAAGCGATACGCAGTATTTT. This encodes CASSLIVSDTQYF.